A selection of T cell receptor beta chains follows, all from one sample in a study of blood T cell repertoires in COVID-19. The table came from immunoSEQ multiplex PCR; TCRdb's copy has only in-frame clones and leaves some out. Here the sample spans tens of thousands of clones, roughly 76% being singletons. The sample taken for sequencing was peripheral blood. Receptors were obtained from a man between 70 and 80 years old with active or convalescent COVID-19. Both conserved end residues are part of each CDR3. Fields, in order: CDR3 protein, CDR3 DNA, V gene, D gene, clone size, J gene. A D gene is named only where the DNA matches it firmly. Not every row has a clone size; where given, it reads once, few, many or a size class.

CDR3 protein: CASSLGQDRVAFF
CDR3 DNA: TGTGCCAGCAGCTTGGGACAGGACCGAGTGGCTTTCTTT
V gene: TRBV5-6
D gene: NA
clone size: NA
J gene: TRBJ1-1

CDR3 protein: CAWSLAGNQPQHF
CDR3 DNA: TGTGCCTGGAGTTTGGCGGGCAATCAGCCCCAGCATTTT
V gene: TRBV30
D gene: NA
clone size: NA
J gene: TRBJ1-5

CDR3 protein: CASSPPRKETQYF
CDR3 DNA: TGTGCCAGCAGCCCCCCCAGGAAAGAGACCCAGTACTTC
V gene: TRBV7-9
D gene: NA
clone size: NA
J gene: TRBJ2-5

CDR3 protein: CASSQTAGALTDTQYF
CDR3 DNA: TGTGCCAGCAGCCAGACGGCGGGGGCCCTCACAGATACGCAGTATTTT
V gene: TRBV14
D gene: NA
clone size: NA
J gene: TRBJ2-3

CDR3 protein: CASSVSYRGNQPQHF
CDR3 DNA: TGTGCCAGCAGTGTAAGTTACAGGGGCAATCAGCCCCAGCATTTT
V gene: TRBV2
D gene: NA
clone size: NA
J gene: TRBJ1-5

CDR3 protein: CASSSGIENYGYTF
CDR3 DNA: TGTGCCAGCAGCTCAGGGATTGAAAACTATGGCTACACCTTC
V gene: TRBV6-8
D gene: NA
clone size: NA
J gene: TRBJ1-2

CDR3 protein: CASSGGFTDTQYF
CDR3 DNA: TGTGCCAGTAGCGGGGGATTCACAGATACGCAGTATTTT
V gene: TRBV19
D gene: NA
clone size: NA
J gene: TRBJ2-3

CDR3 protein: CAISELVAGNTIYF
CDR3 DNA: TGTGCCATCAGTGAGTTAGTGGCTGGAAACACCATATATTTT
V gene: TRBV10-3
D gene: NA
clone size: NA
J gene: TRBJ1-3

CDR3 protein: CASRYRLAQAFF
CDR3 DNA: TGTGCCAGCAGATATCGACTGGCCCAGGCTTTCTTT
V gene: TRBV28
D gene: NA
clone size: NA
J gene: TRBJ1-1

CDR3 protein: CATARGGNTGELFF
CDR3 DNA: TGTGCCACTGCTCGCGGGGGAAACACCGGGGAGCTGTTTTTT
V gene: TRBV2
D gene: TRBD2
clone size: NA
J gene: TRBJ2-2

CDR3 protein: CASSELAGDTGELFF
CDR3 DNA: TGTGCCAGCAGTGAGCTAGCGGGGGACACCGGGGAGCTGTTTTTT
V gene: TRBV2
D gene: TRBD2
clone size: NA
J gene: TRBJ2-2

CDR3 protein: CASSPGTTASSGTQYF
CDR3 DNA: TGTGCCAGCAGCCCGGGTACGACAGCAAGTTCTGGGACCCAGTACTTC
V gene: TRBV11-2
D gene: NA
clone size: NA
J gene: TRBJ2-5

CDR3 protein: CASSSADRPFGEQYF
CDR3 DNA: TGTGCCAGCAGCTCGGCGGACAGGCCCTTTGGAGAGCAGTACTTC
V gene: TRBV5-4
D gene: TRBD1
clone size: NA
J gene: TRBJ2-7

CDR3 protein: CASSLGQNLYNEQFF
CDR3 DNA: TGTGCCAGCAGCTTAGGGCAGAACCTCTACAATGAGCAGTTCTTC
V gene: TRBV11-2
D gene: NA
clone size: NA
J gene: TRBJ2-1

CDR3 protein: CASSLSGRPTDTQYF
CDR3 DNA: TGTGCCAGCAGCCTCTCGGGGAGGCCCACAGATACGCAGTATTTT
V gene: TRBV6-4
D gene: NA
clone size: NA
J gene: TRBJ2-3

CDR3 protein: CASRGAHLNEQFF
CDR3 DNA: TGTGCCAGCAGGGGGGCCCACCTCAATGAGCAGTTCTTC
V gene: TRBV12-3/TRBV12-4
D gene: NA
clone size: NA
J gene: TRBJ2-1

CDR3 protein: CASSLARSGGEKLFF
CDR3 DNA: TGTGCCAGCAGCTTAGCGCGCTCGGGAGGCGAAAAACTGTTTTTT
V gene: TRBV7-6
D gene: NA
clone size: NA
J gene: TRBJ1-4

CDR3 protein: CASSFVQTDTQYF
CDR3 DNA: TGTGCCAGCAGTTTTGTTCAGACAGATACGCAGTATTTT
V gene: TRBV12-3/TRBV12-4
D gene: NA
clone size: NA
J gene: TRBJ2-3

CDR3 protein: CASSLGGRSDTQYF
CDR3 DNA: TGCGCCAGCAGCTTGGGAGGCAGATCAGATACGCAGTATTTT
V gene: TRBV5-1
D gene: NA
clone size: NA
J gene: TRBJ2-3

CDR3 protein: CASISRLLSPQPQHF
CDR3 DNA: TGTGCCAGCATTTCGAGACTCTTGTCTCCCCAGCCCCAGCATTTT
V gene: TRBV6-5
D gene: NA
clone size: NA
J gene: TRBJ1-5

CDR3 protein: CASRGTGGGTDTQYF
CDR3 DNA: TGTGCCAGCAGGGGAACAGGGGGGGGCACAGATACGCAGTATTTT
V gene: TRBV6-5
D gene: NA
clone size: NA
J gene: TRBJ2-3

CDR3 protein: CASSLGRGADTIYF
CDR3 DNA: TGTGCCAGCAGCTTGGGCAGAGGTGCGGACACCATATATTTT
V gene: TRBV5-4
D gene: NA
clone size: NA
J gene: TRBJ1-3

CDR3 protein: CASSPQTGGNQPQHF
CDR3 DNA: TGTGCCAGTAGTCCTCAGACAGGGGGCAATCAGCCCCAGCATTTT
V gene: TRBV19
D gene: TRBD1
clone size: few
J gene: TRBJ1-5

CDR3 protein: CASSATGTRIGNYGYTF
CDR3 DNA: TGTGCCAGTAGTGCGACAGGGACAAGGATTGGGAACTATGGCTACACCTTC
V gene: TRBV19
D gene: TRBD1
clone size: NA
J gene: TRBJ1-2

CDR3 protein: CASKKGTGGNQPQHF
CDR3 DNA: TGTGCCAGCAAAAAAGGGACAGGGGGGAACCAGCCCCAGCATTTT
V gene: TRBV27
D gene: TRBD1
clone size: NA
J gene: TRBJ1-5

CDR3 protein: CASSQPGTPIETQYF
CDR3 DNA: TGCGCCAGCAGCCAACCCGGGACTCCTATCGAGACCCAGTACTTC
V gene: TRBV4-1
D gene: NA
clone size: NA
J gene: TRBJ2-5

CDR3 protein: CASSQAGLTQYF
CDR3 DNA: TGTGCCAGCAGCCAAGCGGGTCTAACGCAGTATTTT
V gene: TRBV3-1/TRBV3-2
D gene: NA
clone size: NA
J gene: TRBJ2-3

CDR3 protein: CASSSTSGEWNEQFF
CDR3 DNA: TGCGCCAGCAGCTCCACTAGCGGGGAGTGGAATGAGCAGTTCTTC
V gene: TRBV5-1
D gene: TRBD2
clone size: NA
J gene: TRBJ2-1

CDR3 protein: CASSLGGLRETQYF
CDR3 DNA: TGTGCCAGCAGCTTAGGAGGGTTGCGGGAGACCCAGTACTTC
V gene: TRBV11-2
D gene: NA
clone size: NA
J gene: TRBJ2-5

CDR3 protein: CASSYSGLGQGYGYTF
CDR3 DNA: TGTGCCAGCAGTTACTCGGGGTTAGGACAGGGATATGGCTACACCTTC
V gene: TRBV6-5
D gene: TRBD1
clone size: NA
J gene: TRBJ1-2

CDR3 protein: CASTTGGITGELFF
CDR3 DNA: TGCGCCAGCACCACGGGGGGTATCACCGGGGAGCTGTTTTTT
V gene: TRBV10-2
D gene: TRBD2
clone size: NA
J gene: TRBJ2-2

CDR3 protein: CASSEGDRVLYGYTF
CDR3 DNA: TGTGCCAGCAGTGAAGGGGACAGGGTCCTCTATGGCTACACCTTC
V gene: TRBV2
D gene: TRBD1
clone size: NA
J gene: TRBJ1-2

CDR3 protein: CASSQEPGANTEAFF
CDR3 DNA: TGTGCCAGCAGCCAAGAACCAGGGGCGAACACTGAAGCTTTCTTT
V gene: TRBV4-2
D gene: NA
clone size: NA
J gene: TRBJ1-1

CDR3 protein: CASSLPGPGGNEQFF
CDR3 DNA: TGTGCCAGCAGCTTACCGGGACCTGGGGGGAATGAGCAGTTCTTC
V gene: TRBV11-2
D gene: NA
clone size: NA
J gene: TRBJ2-1

CDR3 protein: CASSHNRGITGELFF
CDR3 DNA: TGTGCCAGCAGCCACAACCGCGGAATCACCGGGGAGCTGTTTTTT
V gene: TRBV3-1/TRBV3-2
D gene: NA
clone size: NA
J gene: TRBJ2-2

CDR3 protein: CASSFGLAGELFF
CDR3 DNA: TGTGCCAGCAGTTTCGGACTGGCCGGGGAGCTGTTTTTT
V gene: TRBV12-3/TRBV12-4
D gene: NA
clone size: few
J gene: TRBJ2-2

CDR3 protein: CASSYNRGAGANVLTF
CDR3 DNA: TGTGCCAGCAGCTACAACCGGGGGGCTGGGGCCAACGTCCTGACTTTC
V gene: TRBV5-6
D gene: TRBD2
clone size: NA
J gene: TRBJ2-6

CDR3 protein: CASGQGASGYTF
CDR3 DNA: TGTGCCAGCGGACAGGGGGCGAGTGGCTACACCTTC
V gene: TRBV2
D gene: TRBD1
clone size: NA
J gene: TRBJ1-2

CDR3 protein: CASSYDSSGNTIYF
CDR3 DNA: TGTGCCAGCAGTTACGACAGCTCTGGAAACACCATATATTTT
V gene: TRBV6-5
D gene: NA
clone size: many
J gene: TRBJ1-3

CDR3 protein: CAWGGLAANTGELFF
CDR3 DNA: TGTGCCTGGGGAGGACTAGCGGCTAACACCGGGGAGCTGTTTTTT
V gene: TRBV30
D gene: TRBD2
clone size: NA
J gene: TRBJ2-2

CDR3 protein: CASSFGGSDSYEQYF
CDR3 DNA: TGCGCCAGCAGCTTCGGGGGGTCCGACTCCTACGAGCAGTACTTC
V gene: TRBV5-1
D gene: TRBD2
clone size: few
J gene: TRBJ2-7

CDR3 protein: CASSPQQGLAVGSPLHF
CDR3 DNA: TGTGCCAGCTCACCACAACAGGGTTTGGCGGTGGGTTCACCCCTCCACTTT
V gene: TRBV18
D gene: NA
clone size: NA
J gene: TRBJ1-6

CDR3 protein: CATGTGGGANVLTF
CDR3 DNA: TGTGCCACCGGGACAGGGGGTGGGGCCAACGTCCTGACTTTC
V gene: TRBV28
D gene: TRBD1
clone size: NA
J gene: TRBJ2-6

CDR3 protein: CASSLHGTGGRYGYTF
CDR3 DNA: TGTGCCAGCAGTTTACATGGGACAGGGGGGAGGTATGGCTACACCTTC
V gene: TRBV28
D gene: TRBD1
clone size: few
J gene: TRBJ1-2

CDR3 protein: CASTRTGLSYEQYF
CDR3 DNA: TGTGCCAGCACGAGGACAGGGTTATCCTACGAGCAGTACTTC
V gene: TRBV2
D gene: TRBD1
clone size: NA
J gene: TRBJ2-7

CDR3 protein: CASSFSAENTEAFF
CDR3 DNA: TGTGCCAGCAGCTTTTCAGCGGAGAACACTGAAGCTTTCTTT
V gene: TRBV5-5
D gene: NA
clone size: NA
J gene: TRBJ1-1

CDR3 protein: CASSAVGQPEAFF
CDR3 DNA: TGTGCCAGCAGCGCCGTCGGACAACCTGAAGCTTTCTTT
V gene: TRBV9
D gene: NA
clone size: NA
J gene: TRBJ1-1

CDR3 protein: CASSLEGYQPQHF
CDR3 DNA: TGTGCCAGCAGCCTGGAGGGGTATCAGCCCCAGCATTTT
V gene: TRBV7-9
D gene: NA
clone size: few
J gene: TRBJ1-5

CDR3 protein: CASSLKGADQPQHF
CDR3 DNA: TGTGCCAGCAGCTTAAAGGGGGCTGATCAGCCCCAGCATTTT
V gene: TRBV7-2
D gene: TRBD1
clone size: NA
J gene: TRBJ1-5

CDR3 protein: CASSLLSVTEAFF
CDR3 DNA: TGTGCCAGCAGCCTGTTGTCCGTCACTGAAGCTTTCTTT
V gene: TRBV11-2
D gene: NA
clone size: NA
J gene: TRBJ1-1

CDR3 protein: CASSPSADQPQHF
CDR3 DNA: TGTGCCAGCTCACCGAGTGCTGATCAGCCCCAGCATTTT
V gene: TRBV18
D gene: NA
clone size: NA
J gene: TRBJ1-5

CDR3 protein: CASSRNRVHGYTF
CDR3 DNA: TGTGCCAGCAGCCGGAACAGGGTCCATGGCTACACCTTC
V gene: TRBV6-2/TRBV6-3
D gene: NA
clone size: NA
J gene: TRBJ1-2

CDR3 protein: CAWSVTGGSRQPQHF
CDR3 DNA: TGTGCCTGGAGTGTAACAGGGGGAAGCCGTCAGCCCCAGCATTTT
V gene: TRBV30
D gene: TRBD1
clone size: NA
J gene: TRBJ1-5

CDR3 protein: CASSPGVLNQPQHF
CDR3 DNA: TGTGCCAGCAGCCCGGGGGTTCTTAATCAGCCCCAGCATTTT
V gene: TRBV5-8
D gene: NA
clone size: NA
J gene: TRBJ1-5